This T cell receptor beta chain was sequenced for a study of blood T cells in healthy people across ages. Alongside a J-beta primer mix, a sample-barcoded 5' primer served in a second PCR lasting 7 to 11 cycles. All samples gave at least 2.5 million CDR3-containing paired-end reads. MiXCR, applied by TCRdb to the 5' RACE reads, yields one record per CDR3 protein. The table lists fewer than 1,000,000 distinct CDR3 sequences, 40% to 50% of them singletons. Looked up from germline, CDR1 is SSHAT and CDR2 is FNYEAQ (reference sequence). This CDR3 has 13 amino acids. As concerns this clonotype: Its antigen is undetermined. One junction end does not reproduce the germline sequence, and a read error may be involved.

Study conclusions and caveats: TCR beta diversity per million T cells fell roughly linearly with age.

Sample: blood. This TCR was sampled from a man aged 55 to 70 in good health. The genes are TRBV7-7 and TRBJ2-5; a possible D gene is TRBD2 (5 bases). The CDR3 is CASSPVGRQTQYF. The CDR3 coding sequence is TGTGCTAGCAGCCCGGTGGGGAGACAGACCCAGTACTTC.